What follows are 25 T cell receptor beta chains derived from one specimen sequenced in a study of blood T cell repertoires in COVID-19. The table came from immunoSEQ multiplex PCR; TCRdb's copy has only in-frame clones and leaves some out. The table lists under 200,000 clones, more than 70% of them singletons. Sequences were obtained from peripheral blood. The receptors stem from a woman aged 70-85 years who had recovered from COVID-19.

J is TRBJ2-1 and V is TRBV2; 14 bases are a match to TRBD2. J lost 9 bases, V lost 4 bases, and 5 bases had no gene match. Germline values: CDR1 SNHLY, CDR2 FYNNEI. This CDR3 comprises 15 residues. This CDR3 is CASSGTSGGFSEQFF. The CDR3 bases are TGTGCCAGCAGTGGGACTAGCGGGGGGTTCAGTGAGCAGTTCTTC.

Here the CDR3 DNA reads TGCAGCGTCGCACCGGGACTAGCGGGAGGGGAGACCCAGTACTTC. This gives the protein CSVAPGLAGGETQYF. The chain links TRBV29-1 to TRBJ2-5; 16 bases fit TRBD2. The CDR3 contains 15 residues. V gave up 6 bases and J gave up 5 bases; unmatched junction bases: 6. Germline assignment: CDR1 SQVTM and CDR2 ANQGSEA.

This clone was counted a single time. The junction departs from germline at one end; a sequencing error may be responsible. This chain joins TRBV3-1 (or the pseudogene TRBV3-2) and TRBJ2-3; D is possibly TRBD1 (6 bases). The CDR3 has 14 residues. CDR1 is LGHDT, CDR2 YNNKEL, per germline (reference sequence). The CDR3 nucleotides read TGTGCCCGCAGGGGAGTACGCAACCCAGATACGCAGTATTTT. Translation gives CARRGVRNPDTQYF.

The gene calls are TRBV15 and TRBJ2-7; D unclear. Per the germline V gene, CDR1 is LNHNV and CDR2 is YYDKDF (reference sequence). The CDR3 sequence is 12 residues long. V shed 3 bases and J shed 7 bases, with 10 bases lying between them. The CDR3 loop reads CATSSAIGEQYF. In DNA, the CDR3 is TGTGCCACCAGCAGCGCCATCGGGGAGCAGTACTTC.

CDR3: CASTTRSSGRPYEQYF. CDR3 coding DNA: TGTGCCAGCACCACCCGGAGTAGCGGGAGGCCCTACGAGCAGTACTTC. This chain joins TRBV28 and TRBJ2-7; 10 bases are shared with TRBD2. The CDR3 covers 16 residues. The V gene end was trimmed by 7 bases and the J gene end by 2 bases; junction bases not matched to a gene: 11. Germline CDR1 reads MDHEN; CDR2 reads SYDVKM.

V gene TRBV30 combines with J gene TRBJ1-4; tentative D call: TRBD1 (6 bases). Germline values: CDR1 GTSNPN, CDR2 SVGIG (reference sequence). The CDR3 is made up of 14 amino acids. Deletions cut 5 bases from V and 4 bases from J, with 14 bases between. The CDR3 nucleotides are TGTGCCTGGGAGAAGGGGGGGATTAATGAAAAACTGTTTTTT. Encoded protein: CAWEKGGINEKLFF.

This rearrangement joins TRBV20-1 to TRBJ2-1, with TRBD2 identical over 8 bases. After removal of 3 bases from V and 10 bases from J, the junction contained 8 bases not matched to a gene. CDR1 and CDR2 from the germline V gene are DFQATT and SNEGSKA (reference sequence). CDR3 size: 13 residues. In DNA, the CDR3 is TGCAGTGCTAGTGGGACTAGGGGCGGGGAGCAGTTCTTC. Translating it yields CSASGTRGGEQFF.

In its sample, this clone was seen a few times. The chain combines TRBV30 with TRBJ2-3; a weak D match, TRBD2 (6 bases). CDR1 and CDR2 from the germline V gene are GTSNPN and SVGIG (reference sequence). The CDR3 loop spans 13 amino acids. The ends were cut back, 2 bases at V and 4 bases at J, with 10 bases in the middle. The CDR3 coding sequence is TGTGCCTGGAGTTTGGGGGGACCAGATACGCAGTATTTT. Its translation is CAWSLGGPDTQYF.

V usage is TRBV4-3 and J usage is TRBJ2-6; 7 nucleotides align to TRBD1. CDR3 length: 15 residues. V dropped 1 base and J dropped 3; count of bases not matched to a gene: 0. Germline lookup yields CDR1 LGHNA and CDR2 YSLEER. The CDR3 region is CASSQGQGGANVLTF. The CDR3, as DNA: TGCGCCAGCAGCCAAGGACAGGGTGGGGCCAACGTCCTGACTTTC.

This sequence joins TRBV4-1 and TRBJ2-3; 11 positions agree with TRBD2. Looked up from germline, CDR1 is MGHRA and CDR2 is YSYEKL. The J segment lost 0 bases and the V segment lost 8 bases, leaving 7 bases of the junction unmatched. The CDR3 is 16 residues long. CDR3 region: CASRLAGSPSTDTQYF. For the CDR3, the DNA is TGCGCCAGCCGACTAGCGGGGAGCCCTAGCACAGATACGCAGTATTTT.

About this clone itself: This CDR3 is also generated by other DNA sequences in the sample. In nucleotides, the CDR3 is TGTGCCAGCAGCCAGGCGAGGGCTGAAGCTTTCTTT. The encoded protein is CASSQARAEAFF. This sequence joins TRBV3-1 (or the pseudogene TRBV3-2) and TRBJ1-1; no clear D. This CDR3 has 12 residues. Trimming took off 3 bases at V and 6 bases at J, with 8 bases between the two ends. Per the germline V gene, CDR1 is LGHDT and CDR2 is YNNKEL (reference sequence).

V gene TRBV7-3 combines with J gene TRBJ1-6; the D gene is possibly TRBD1 (6 bases). Germline lookup yields CDR1 SGHTA and CDR2 FQGTGA. Deletions cut 5 bases from V and 13 bases from J, with 15 bases between. The CDR3 is made up of 13 amino acids. The CDR3 loop is CASSPDGGAPLHF. The CDR3 DNA reads TGTGCCAGCAGCCCCGACGGGGGGGCCCCCCTCCACTTT.

The CDR3 region is CASSLQGASDTEAFF. The CDR3 region has the DNA TGTGCCAGCAGCTTACAGGGGGCTTCAGACACTGAAGCTTTCTTT. V is TRBV7-8 and J is TRBJ1-1; TRBD1 matches 8 bases. CDR1 and CDR2 from the germline V gene are SGHVS and FQNEAQ. J gave up 3 bases and V 2 bases, and 5 bases lay outside the gene matches. The CDR3 is 15 residues long.

This chain connects TRBV30 to TRBJ1-2, with TRBD1 as a possible D gene (5 bases). Trimming removed 1 base at V and 0 bases at J, with 12 bases between. The CDR3 contains 15 residues. Germline loops: CDR1 GTSNPN, CDR2 SVGIG (reference sequence). The CDR3 DNA sequence: TGTGCCTGGAGTGGGAAGGGGCTGCCTAACTATGGCTACACCTTC. Its protein product is CAWSGKGLPNYGYTF.

CDR3 protein: CASSPGASPDNEQFF. DNA of the CDR3: TGTGCCAGCAGCCCTGGTGCTAGCCCGGACAATGAGCAGTTCTTC. The chain is built from TRBV14 and TRBJ2-1; D possibly corresponds to TRBD2 (5 bases). Germline lookup yields CDR1 SGHDN and CDR2 FVKESK. The CDR3 loop spans 15 amino acids. Trimming shortened V by 4 bases and J by 5 bases, and 15 bases separated the two germline ends.

The V gene is TRBV11-2, the J gene TRBJ2-7, with TRBD2 matching over 9 bases. CDR1 is SGHAT, CDR2 FQNNGV, per germline. The CDR3 extends over 15 amino acids. Germline trimming cut 0 bases from V and 2 bases from J; bases unmatched to any gene: 2. CDR3 nucleotides: TGTGCCAGCAGCTTAGAGACTAGCGGTACCTACGAGCAGTACTTC. This sequence encodes CASSLETSGTYEQYF.

This clone was detected only a few times. This chain connects TRBV28 to TRBJ2-7; TRBD1 aligns across 8 bases. V shed 3 bases and J 3 bases; nucleotides not matched to a gene: 4. Germline lookup yields CDR1 MDHEN and CDR2 SYDVKM. This CDR3 has 14 residues. The CDR3: CASSLTGEFYEQYF. The CDR3 DNA follows: TGTGCCAGCAGTTTGACAGGGGAATTCTACGAGCAGTACTTC.

The V and J genes are TRBV2 and TRBJ1-2, with a tentative D call TRBD1 (6 bases). V was shortened by 7 bases and J by 7 bases, with 19 bases between the two germline ends. Germline-derived CDR1 and CDR2 are SNHLY and FYNNEI. CDR3 size: 14 residues. CDR3 nucleotide sequence: TGTGCCAGCACCCCCCTGTGGGGGGGCATTGGCTACACCTTC. This encodes CASTPLWGGIGYTF.

This clone was seen only once. The J gene is TRBJ1-2, the V gene TRBV28, with D uncertain. Germline V gene lookup returns CDR1 MDHEN and CDR2 SYDVKM. Deletions cut 6 bases from V and 4 bases from J, with 12 bases between. The CDR3 extends over 13 amino acids. The CDR3, as DNA: TGTGCCAGCAGACCAGGAAACGGCTATGGCTACACCTTC. It encodes CASRPGNGYGYTF.

This rearrangement joins TRBV4-2 to TRBJ1-6; maybe TRBD1 (6 bases). CDR1 and CDR2 (germline): LGHNA, YNFKEQ. The CDR3 is 16 residues long. V lost 4 bases to trimming and J lost 2 bases, with 12 bases between them. The CDR3 reads CASSPREGAYNSPLHF. As DNA, the CDR3 is TGTGCCAGCAGCCCAAGAGAGGGGGCCTATAATTCACCCCTCCACTTT.

A few counts support this clone. V gene TRBV3-1 (or the pseudogene TRBV3-2) combines with J gene TRBJ2-7; perhaps TRBD1 as D (6 bases). V lost 3 bases to trimming and J lost 2 bases, with 14 bases between them. The CDR3 runs 15 residues. CDR1 is LGHDT, CDR2 YNNKEL, per germline (reference sequence). DNA for the CDR3: TGTGCCAGCAGCCAGGACAGACTGGGACCCTACGAGCAGTACTTC. This codes for CASSQDRLGPYEQYF.

CDR3 residues: CASRGTGGAFYGYTF. The CDR3 DNA reads TGTGCCAGCAGGGGGACAGGGGGCGCCTTCTATGGCTACACCTTC. The chain employs TRBV6-5 and TRBJ1-2, with TRBD1 identical over 12 bases. With 6 bases clipped from V and 4 bases from J, the junction kept 6 bases outside the gene matches. Germline CDR1 MNHEY, CDR2 SVGAGI. The CDR3 consists of 15 residues.

This clone was seen a few times. This chain joins TRBV5-4 and TRBJ2-1; D possibly corresponds to TRBD2 (7 bases). There are 16 residues in the CDR3. Germline CDR1 is SGHNT and CDR2 is YYREEE (reference sequence). V was clipped by 4 bases and J by 7 bases, with 21 bases between them. CDR3 region: CASSPARGAGSNEQFF. The CDR3 DNA is TGTGCCAGCAGCCCCGCCCGGGGGGCTGGTAGTAATGAGCAGTTCTTC. Full variable domain (remainder filled in from reference TRBV5-4 and TRBJ2-1): ETGVTQSPTHLIKTRGQQVTLRCSSQSGHNTVSWYQQALGQGPQFIFQYYREEENGRGNFPPRFSGLQFPNYSSELNVNALELDDSALYLCASSPARGAGSNEQFFGPGTRLTVL.

The rearrangement links TRBV11-2 to TRBJ2-2; tentatively, D is TRBD1 (5 bases). Germline V gives CDR1 SGHAT, CDR2 FQNNGV. This CDR3 has 14 residues. V dropped 3 bases and J dropped 7 bases, with 12 bases sitting between them. The CDR3 loop reads CASSFSPQGGELFF. Written as DNA, the CDR3 is TGTGCCAGCAGCTTTTCACCCCAGGGCGGGGAGCTGTTTTTT.

The V gene is TRBV5-1, the J gene TRBJ2-7, with D tentatively TRBD1 (7 bases). V lost 0 bases and J 3 bases, leaving 10 bases between the germline ends. In germline, CDR1 is SGHRS, CDR2 YFSETQ. The CDR3 spans 14 residues. The CDR3 region has the DNA TGCGCCAGCAGCTTGGGGCGGGACAGCTACGAGCAGTACTTC. Its protein product is CASSLGRDSYEQYF.